This TCR beta chain derives from a study of cytomegalovirus exposure and HLA in healthy donors. Study-wide context: Sequencing of about 200 million T cells in an earlier analysis found 95 million to 120 million unique TCR beta sequences. The study's findings and limits: Looking again later, the authors saw that most CMV-associated TCR beta chains seemed HLA-restricted. Later on, an analysis showed TCR association rates differing by HLA locus, with DRB1 the most and HLA-C the fewest.

Use of 60 Vbeta and 13 Jbeta primers characterized the PCR. Only in-frame clones appear in the TCRdb table, and some are missing; sequencing was by immunoSEQ multiplex PCR. The sample shows roughly 150,000 clones, roughly 80% of them seen only once. Of note for this clone: No antigen is known for it.

Germline lookup yields CDR1 SGHDT and CDR2 YYEEEE. There are 15 residues in the CDR3. Deletions cut 0 bases from V and 1 base from J, with 8 bases between. Sequencing was done on a sample of PBMCs. The chain employs TRBV5-6 and TRBJ1-5, with TRBD1 as a possible D gene (5 bases). The TCR originated in a female donor in good health and CMV-seronegative. The CDR3: CASSLGRGSNQPQHF. CDR3 DNA: TGTGCCAGCAGCTTGGGGAGGGGAAGCAATCAGCCCCAGCATTTT.